Listed below are T cell receptor beta chains from one sample, sequenced in a study of spatial heterogeneity in lung cancer. In TCRdb, the 5' RACE reads were re-called with MiXCR into one record per CDR3 protein. This sample yields fewer than 150,000 distinct CDR3 sequences, of which 10% to 14% are seen a single time; approximately 25% belongs to the top ten. The sequencing here drew on PBMCs, taken at follow-up. The origin of the receptors is a female donor with early-stage non-small cell lung cancer. CDR3s include the opening cysteine and the closing phenylalanine or tryptophan. The D gene is left open where the match is weak. Not every row has a clone size; where given, it reads once, few, many or a size class.

D gene	V gene	clone size	J gene	CDR3 DNA	CDR3 protein
.	TRBV3-1	many	TRBJ2-4	TGTGCCAGCAGCCAATACGGGAACATTCAGTACTTC	CASSQYGNIQYF
.	TRBV7-8	.	TRBJ1-1	TGTGCCAGCAGCCCGGAGTCGGGCATGAACACTGAAGCTTTCTTT	CASSPESGMNTEAFF
.	TRBV28	many	TRBJ2-3	TGTGCCAGCGGTTATGGGGGCACAGATACGCAGTATTTT	CASGYGGTDTQYF
TRBD2	TRBV5-1	few	TRBJ2-1	TGCGCCAGCAGCCAGGGGCTAGCGGGAGTGGATGAGCAGTTCTTC	CASSQGLAGVDEQFF
.	TRBV20-1	.	TRBJ1-1	TGCAGTGCTAGGCCCCGAGTAGGATCGCCTGAAGCTTTCTTT	CSARPRVGSPEAFF
TRBD1	TRBV5-6	.	TRBJ1-2	TGTGCCAGCAGCTTCGGACAGGTAGTCTATGGCTACACCTTC	CASSFGQVVYGYTF
.	TRBV5-6	few	TRBJ2-1	TGTGCCAGCAGCTTGGCCAATTCAGCCCGGGAGCAGTTCTTC	CASSLANSAREQFF
TRBD1	TRBV10-3	few	TRBJ1-2	TGTGCCAGCACTCCGGGACAGGGGAGGAGTGGCTACACCTTC	CASTPGQGRSGYTF
TRBD2	TRBV27	many	TRBJ2-7	TGTGCCAGCAGTTTAGCTAGCGGGAGGACCTATCCCTACGAGCAGTACTTC	CASSLASGRTYPYEQYF
TRBD2	TRBV2	few	TRBJ2-3	TGTGCCAGCAGTTCTAGCGGGGGAGGGACAGATACGCAGTATTTT	CASSSSGGGTDTQYF
.	TRBV6-2/TRBV6-3	.	TRBJ1-5	TGTGCCAGCACCCTCCACGGGGGTTTCAATCAGCCCCAGCATTTT	CASTLHGGFNQPQHF
TRBD1	TRBV29-1	many	TRBJ1-1	TGCAGCGTTGCCCTACAGGGGGCGGGCACTGAAGCTTTCTTT	CSVALQGAGTEAFF
TRBD1	TRBV3-1	few	TRBJ1-1	TGTGCCAGCAGACACCGGGACAGGGGGACTGAAGCTTTCTTT	CASRHRDRGTEAFF
.	TRBV28	many	TRBJ1-6	TGTGCCAGCAGTTTAATCTGGGGTAGTAATTCACCCCTCCACTTT	CASSLIWGSNSPLHF
TRBD1	TRBV20-1	.	TRBJ1-5	TGCAGTGGGACCGCGGGACAGCACAATCAGCCCCAGCATTTT	CSGTAGQHNQPQHF
.	TRBV5-1	.	TRBJ2-5	TGCGCCAGCAGCTTGTTTGGACAGTCTCAAGAGACCCAGTACTTC	CASSLFGQSQETQYF
.	TRBV2	.	TRBJ1-2	TGTGCCAGCGGGGGCGCACCTAACTATGGCTACACCTTC	CASGGAPNYGYTF
TRBD1	TRBV7-9	.	TRBJ1-1	TGTGCCAGCAGCCACGACAGGGGGGGCACTGAAGCTTTCTTT	CASSHDRGGTEAFF
.	TRBV19	few	TRBJ2-5	TGTGCCAGTAGTATAAGGGGACGTATCCAAGAGACCCAGTACTTC	CASSIRGRIQETQYF
.	TRBV5-1	few	TRBJ2-7	TGCGCCAGCAGCCCAGGGCCCGACAGGAGATACGAGCAGTACTTC	CASSPGPDRRYEQYF
.	TRBV7-2	once	TRBJ1-1	TGTGCCAGCAGCCCGATTTTGACAGGCCAAGCTTTCTTT	CASSPILTGQAFF
.	TRBV20-1	few	TRBJ1-4	TGCAGTGCTAGAGAAGGCACAGCAACTAATGAAAAACTGTTTTTT	CSAREGTATNEKLFF
.	TRBV30	.	TRBJ2-3	TGTGCCTGGAGTGGAATGGATACGCAGTATTTT	CAWSGMDTQYF
TRBD1	TRBV7-2	few	TRBJ1-6	TGTGCCAGCAGCCTTAATTTCTTAGCTTGGGACAGAAATTCACCCCTCCACTTT	CASSLNFLAWDRNSPLHF
.	TRBV28	many	TRBJ1-3	TGTGCCAGCACCCCCGAAGGAAACACCATATATTTT	CASTPEGNTIYF
TRBD2	TRBV7-9	few	TRBJ2-5	TGTGCCAGCAGCTTTCCTAGCGGGAAAGAGACCCAGTACTTC	CASSFPSGKETQYF
.	TRBV7-9	many	TRBJ1-1	TGTGCCAGCAGGCGGGAGGGGGGAAACACTGAAGCTTTCTTT	CASRREGGNTEAFF
TRBD1	TRBV3-1	.	TRBJ1-2	TGTGCCAGCAGCCCCCGGACAGGGAGGTATGGCTACACCTTC	CASSPRTGRYGYTF
TRBD2	TRBV20-1	many	TRBJ2-1	TGCAGTGCTCGACTAGCGGGAGGGAAGTACAATGAGCAGTTCTTC	CSARLAGGKYNEQFF
.	TRBV2	many	TRBJ1-4	TGTGCCAGCAGTAGGATCCTCTCAACTAATGAAAAACTGTTTTTT	CASSRILSTNEKLFF
.	TRBV2	once	TRBJ1-6	TGTGCCAGCAGGACGGACAGCAGGAATTCACCCCTCCACTTT	CASRTDSRNSPLHF
TRBD1	TRBV7-9	.	TRBJ2-1	TGTGCCAGCAGCCCACCCGGGACAGGCTACAATGAGCAGTTCTTC	CASSPPGTGYNEQFF
TRBD1	TRBV4-2	few	TRBJ2-1	TGTGCCAGCAGCCCAGTGACAGGGTACGAGCAGTTCTTC	CASSPVTGYEQFF
TRBD1	TRBV15	many	TRBJ1-2	TGTGCCACCAGCAGAGTAGGGGGCAGTTTCTTTAGCAACTATGGCTACACCTTC	CATSRVGGSFFSNYGYTF
.	TRBV29-1	.	TRBJ2-7	TGCAGCGTTGAAGCCTCCGGGGTCTCCTACGAGCAGTACTTC	CSVEASGVSYEQYF
TRBD1	TRBV7-6	.	TRBJ1-1	TGTGCCAGCAGTTCCGGGACAGACTCCCCCATGAACACTGAAGCTTTCTTT	CASSSGTDSPMNTEAFF
.	TRBV2	.	TRBJ2-7	TGTGCCAGCAGTGAAGATATAGGCCCCCGGTACTTC	CASSEDIGPRYF
TRBD2	TRBV3-1	.	TRBJ2-7	TGTGCCAGCAGCCCCTGGACTAGCGGGAGCGGCGAGCAGTACTTC	CASSPWTSGSGEQYF
.	TRBV5-1	few	TRBJ2-7	TGCGCCAGCAGCTTGGCCGGGACGGATCCCTCCTACGAGCAGTACTTC	CASSLAGTDPSYEQYF
TRBD2	TRBV5-4	.	TRBJ2-5	TGTGCCAGCAGCCCCACTAGCGGGGGGGGAGAGACCCAGTACTTC	CASSPTSGGGETQYF
.	TRBV28	.	TRBJ2-7	TGTGCCAGCACTGACCCGTACTCCTACGAGCAGTACTTC	CASTDPYSYEQYF
.	TRBV11-2	many	TRBJ2-2	TGTGCCAGCAGCTCTTGGAGTACGAACACCGGGGAGCTGTTTTTT	CASSSWSTNTGELFF
.	TRBV7-9	.	TRBJ2-3	TGTGCCAGCAGCTTCTCCCAGGGGGGGACAATTACCACAGATACGCAGTATTTT	CASSFSQGGTITTDTQYF
.	TRBV6-6	.	TRBJ1-1	TGTGCCAGCACTCGGAAGGGGGCTGAAGCTTTCTTT	CASTRKGAEAFF
.	TRBV30	many	TRBJ2-2	TGTGCCTGGAGTCAGAAGTGGCGGAACACCGGGGAGCTGTTTTTT	CAWSQKWRNTGELFF
TRBD2	TRBV24-1	.	TRBJ2-1	TGTGCCACCAGTGATGCGCGCCTAGCGGGCGGATACAATGAGCAGTTCTTC	CATSDARLAGGYNEQFF
TRBD2	TRBV2	.	TRBJ2-3	TGTGCCAGCACCTTTCAAACCGGGACTAGCGGGATCCCTAGCACAGATACGCAGTATTTT	CASTFQTGTSGIPSTDTQYF
.	TRBV3-1	many	TRBJ1-4	TGTGCCAGCAGCCAAGGGAGAAATGAAAAACTGTTTTTT	CASSQGRNEKLFF
.	TRBV12-3/TRBV12-4	.	TRBJ2-5	TGTGCCAGCAGCTGGCGGGGCCAAGAGACCCAGTACTTC	CASSWRGQETQYF
.	TRBV6-5	many	TRBJ2-7	TGTGCCAGCAGTTACACCACAGGGTACGAGCAGTACTTC	CASSYTTGYEQYF
.	TRBV4-2	once	TRBJ2-7	TGTGCCAGCAGCCAAGGATTAGCTTCCCACGAGCAGTACTTC	CASSQGLASHEQYF
TRBD1	TRBV18	many	TRBJ1-1	TGTGCCAGCTCACTGGGACAGACGTGGCTAGCGCATGAAGCTTTCTTT	CASSLGQTWLAHEAFF
.	TRBV12-3/TRBV12-4	many	TRBJ1-5	TGTGCCAGCAGTGCGCGCAGTCTTGGGTGGGATCAGCCCCAGCATTTT	CASSARSLGWDQPQHF
.	TRBV3-1	.	TRBJ1-1	TGTGCCAGCAGCCAAGGTGGTTCTACAACTGAAGCTTTCTTT	CASSQGGSTTEAFF
TRBD1	TRBV25-1	.	TRBJ2-5	TGTGCCAGCAGTGCCTACCGGACAGGGGGGAAAGAGACCCAGTACTTC	CASSAYRTGGKETQYF